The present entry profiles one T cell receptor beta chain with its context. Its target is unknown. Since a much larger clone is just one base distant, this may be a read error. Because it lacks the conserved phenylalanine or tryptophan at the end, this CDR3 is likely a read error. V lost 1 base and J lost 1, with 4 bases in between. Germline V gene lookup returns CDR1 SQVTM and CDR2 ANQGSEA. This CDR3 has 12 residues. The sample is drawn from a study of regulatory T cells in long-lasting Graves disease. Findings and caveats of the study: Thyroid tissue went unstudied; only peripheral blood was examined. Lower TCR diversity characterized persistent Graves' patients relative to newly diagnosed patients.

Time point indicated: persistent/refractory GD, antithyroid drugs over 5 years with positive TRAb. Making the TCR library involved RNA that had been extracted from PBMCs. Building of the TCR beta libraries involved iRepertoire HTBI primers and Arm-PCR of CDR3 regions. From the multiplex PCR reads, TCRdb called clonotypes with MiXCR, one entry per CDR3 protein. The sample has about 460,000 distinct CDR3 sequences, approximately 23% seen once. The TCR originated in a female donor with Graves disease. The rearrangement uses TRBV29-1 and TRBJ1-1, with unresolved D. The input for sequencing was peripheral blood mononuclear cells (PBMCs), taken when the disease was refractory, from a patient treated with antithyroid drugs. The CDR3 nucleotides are TGCAGCGTTGAAGGGCCGAACACTGAAGCTTTCCTT. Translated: CSVEGPNTEAFL.